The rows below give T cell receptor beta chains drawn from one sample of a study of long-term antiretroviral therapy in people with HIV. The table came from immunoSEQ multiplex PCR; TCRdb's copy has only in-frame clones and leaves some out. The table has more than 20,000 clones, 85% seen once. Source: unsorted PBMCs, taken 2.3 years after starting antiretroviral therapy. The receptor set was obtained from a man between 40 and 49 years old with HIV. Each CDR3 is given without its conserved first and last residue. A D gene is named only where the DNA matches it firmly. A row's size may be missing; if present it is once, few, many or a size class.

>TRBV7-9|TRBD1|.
ASNDLQGADRSPYEQY
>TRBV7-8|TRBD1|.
ASSLGQGARLETQY
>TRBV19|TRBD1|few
ASSPWDRGHSPLH
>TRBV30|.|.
AWSGDLSTEAF
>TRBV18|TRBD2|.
ASSPRTRGTDTQY
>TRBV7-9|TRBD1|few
ASKPQGQDEKLF
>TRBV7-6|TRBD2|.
ASSPFRSGAYNEQF
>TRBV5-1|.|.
ASSFSESYEQY
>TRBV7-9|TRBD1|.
ASSFPTGDSNTGELF
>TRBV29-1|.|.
SVQGMAQDSKNIQY
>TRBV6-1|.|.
ASSLKAGGTGELF
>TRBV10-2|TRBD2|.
ASGGVGDEQY
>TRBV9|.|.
ASSVGAKLRLDSPLH
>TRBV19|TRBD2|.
ASSAGGDYEQY
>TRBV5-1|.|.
ASSLELGVNTEAF
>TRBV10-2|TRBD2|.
ASSLGGSGEQY
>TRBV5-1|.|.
ASSIGRRSYNEQF
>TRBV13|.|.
ATRPGASTDTQY
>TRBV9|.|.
ASSVVAGGEYGYT
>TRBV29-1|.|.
SVVGGGRGGSTDTQY
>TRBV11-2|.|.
ASSFHRGGMAFAYNEQF
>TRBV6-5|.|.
ASSPSDGGNTEAF
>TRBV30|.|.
AWSTGVEAF
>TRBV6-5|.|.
ASSYSSRVDGYT
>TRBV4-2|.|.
ASSQGWGGDGLGEQY
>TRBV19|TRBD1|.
ASSLTGVERY
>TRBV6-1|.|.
ASSDLEPARGYT
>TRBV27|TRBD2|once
ASSPFQAGTSSYEQY
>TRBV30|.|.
AWSTPGLAKNIQY
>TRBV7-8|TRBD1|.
AIGGTGGNYGYT
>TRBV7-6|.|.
ASSAVGGAFNTEAF
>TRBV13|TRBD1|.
ASSLGDDRGFDYGYT
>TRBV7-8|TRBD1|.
ASSLDRGSGETQY
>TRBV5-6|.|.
ASSSRRERSYGGYT
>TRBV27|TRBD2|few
ASSSGLAGGTHEQF
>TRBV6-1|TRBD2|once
ASSGGTSGVYEQY
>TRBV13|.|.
ASSLGPGGDEQY
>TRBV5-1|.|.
ASTPGSDEQF
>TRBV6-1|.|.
ASSPDPYKNYGYT
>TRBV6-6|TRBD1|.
ASRTRDRVSTEAF